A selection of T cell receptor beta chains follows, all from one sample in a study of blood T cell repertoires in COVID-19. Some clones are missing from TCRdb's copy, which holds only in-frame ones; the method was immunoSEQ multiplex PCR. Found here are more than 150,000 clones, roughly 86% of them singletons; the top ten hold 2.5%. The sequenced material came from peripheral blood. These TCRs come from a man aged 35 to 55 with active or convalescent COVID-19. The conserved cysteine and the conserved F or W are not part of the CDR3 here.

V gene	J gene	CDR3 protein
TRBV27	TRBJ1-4	ASSFAGVANEKLF
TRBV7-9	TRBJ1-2	ASSLARDSQNYT
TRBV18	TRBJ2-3	ASSPRGLETDTQY
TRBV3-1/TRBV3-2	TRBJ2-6	ASSQESGQAATGANVLT
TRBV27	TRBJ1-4	ASSPEQGATNEKLF
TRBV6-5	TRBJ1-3	ASSRMSGNTIY
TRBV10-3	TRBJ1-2	AISASRDSGGYT
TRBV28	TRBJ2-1	ASSFLNEQF
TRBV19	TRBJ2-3	ASSIRGGRDTQY
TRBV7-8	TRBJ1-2	ASSLGQGAGYGYT
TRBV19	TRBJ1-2	ASSLDKNYGYT
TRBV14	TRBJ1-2	ASSQLGQLNYGYT
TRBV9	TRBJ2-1	ASSDPGGLSYNEQF
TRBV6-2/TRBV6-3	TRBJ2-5	ASSLGGTQY
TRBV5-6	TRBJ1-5	ASSFRENNQPQH
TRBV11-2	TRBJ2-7	ASSLEEDSKY
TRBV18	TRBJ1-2	ASSLTGPRGYT
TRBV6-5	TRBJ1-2	ASRETGVDGYT
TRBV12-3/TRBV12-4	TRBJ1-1	ASSLTQATEAF
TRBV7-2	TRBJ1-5	ASSTRGDNSNQPQH
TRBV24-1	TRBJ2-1	ATSDMGQGDSYNEQF
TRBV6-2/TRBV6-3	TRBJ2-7	ASSMDRVYEQY
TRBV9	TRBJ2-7	ASSADSGDEQY
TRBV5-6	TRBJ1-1	ASSSKHWDSTEAF
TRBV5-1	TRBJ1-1	ASSLRGTEAF